Detailed here is one T cell receptor beta chain. Produced via immunoSEQ multiplex PCR; TCRdb's table is partial and in-frame only. The sample lists about 130,000 clones; roughly 82% were seen once. Germline lookup yields CDR1 GTSNPN and CDR2 SVGIG (reference sequence). V was clipped by 2 bases and J by 9 bases; unmatched bases: 8. There are 13 residues in the CDR3. The data belong to a study of T cell responses to AZD1222 COVID-19 vaccine. The chain carries TRBV30 and TRBJ1-2, with 8 bases identical to TRBD1. This clonotype originated in an adult in good health. Specimen: peripheral blood, collected on day 0 of AZD1222 vaccination. Here the CDR3 DNA reads TGTGCCTGGAGTAGGACAGGGCGCCTCCGCTACACCTTC. Translating it yields CAWSRTGRLRYTF.